This TCR beta chain was sequenced for a study of blood T cells in healthy people across ages (dated by TCRdb to between 2014 and 2017). In the study overall: In model experiments, template switching captured about one uniquely barcoded TCR beta cDNA molecule for every two T cells. Donors were grouped into four age groups: young (average 16 years), middle-aged (39), aged (around 62) and long-lived (just over 80). For two donors (one aged 18 to 29 and one aged 80 or older), the study analyzed two additional independent replicas of 1 million unique cDNA reads from the same blood draw. To avoid experimental bias, donors of different ages were spread randomly across the sequencing lanes. The study measured age-related changes in TCR beta repertoire diversity using deep sequencing normalized with unique cDNA molecular identifiers.

A distance of 13 bases separates the germline ends of V and J, which lose 5 bases and 5 bases respectively. The CDR1 and CDR2 encoded by the germline V gene are SGHTA and FQGNSA. Inclusive of the bounding cysteine and phenylalanine, the CDR3 is 13 residues long. The kept DNA is CDR3 alone, 39 bases in frame from the first base. The donors were roughly 39 Caucasian individuals from Russia, aged roughly 6 to 100 years, who were systemically healthy. Each donor gave about 9.7 milliliters of peripheral blood, drawn into EDTA-treated Vacutainer tubes. Ficoll-Paque density-gradient centrifugation was used to isolate PBMCs, with at least 7 million obtained per sample. Trizol reagent was used to extract total RNA from PBMCs, with at least 6 micrograms per sample. For every donor, flow cytometry on a PBMC aliquot measured the percentage of naive CD45RAhigh/CD27high T cells. Preparation of the library involved 5' RACE. Reads for this sample came from an Illumina HiSeq 2500. A second PCR of about 6 to 11 cycles was run with a J-beta primer mix and a sample-barcoded 5' primer. Each TCR beta cDNA molecule received a unique molecular identifier from a template-switch 5' adaptor carrying 12 random nucleotides. At least 2.5 million CDR3-containing paired-end reads were obtained from each sample. All of the RNA was converted into first-strand cDNA using the Mint cDNA synthesis kit, with a TRBC-specific oligonucleotide serving as the primer. All cDNA was treated with uracil-DNA glycosylase and then went through a first 18-cycle PCR with the universal primers M1SS and BC2_uni_R. For the original study's pipeline: Each sample was normalized by randomly selecting 1 million high-quality reads, each carrying a distinct molecular identifier. Reads with shared molecular identifiers were discarded instead of being binned into consensus sequences. MiTCR, set to a Q25 quality threshold and the strictest error-elimination algorithm, was used for CDR3 identification, clonotype clustering and error correction. A nonparametric unseen species model with Euler transformation was used to estimate lower-bound total TCR beta diversity. TCRdb reran the public reads through fastp at Q25 and MiXCR, keeping productive beta chains. Each entry merges the rows of one CDR3 protein and shows their most common DNA and genes. The V and J calls here are based on TCRdb, not the publication. The sample data list some 1.5 million distinct CDR3 sequences, and 28% of these were observed just once. Jointly, the top ten make up 7% to 9% of the sample.

The research as a whole found: The CMV infection status of donors was not known, potentially confounding age-related changes in expanded clonotypes. The percentage of naive T cells measured by flow cytometry correlated strongly with observed TCR beta diversity. Observed TCR beta diversity per million T cells fell roughly linearly with age, and a significant reduction was already apparent by age approximately 40. Because profiling used bulk unsorted PBMCs, naive and antigen-experienced compartments could not be compared conclusively. Estimates of total diversity based on one million sequenced T cells were regarded as lower bounds and as underestimates. Compared with the aged group, more naive CD4+ T cells, fewer expanded clones and increased TCR diversity were shown by the long-lived group, suggesting age selection.

Regarding this clonotype: It lacks a known antigen. Base quality data are lacking; no much larger clone is found one base away.

Sequenced input: blood. This sequence was found in a woman aged 25 to 39 in good health. The V and J segments used are TRBV7-2 and TRBJ2-7; the D gene cannot be resolved reliably. The encoded CDR3 is CASSPNREDEQYF. The bases are TGTGCCAGCAGCCCTAATCGAGAGGACGAGCAGTACTTC.